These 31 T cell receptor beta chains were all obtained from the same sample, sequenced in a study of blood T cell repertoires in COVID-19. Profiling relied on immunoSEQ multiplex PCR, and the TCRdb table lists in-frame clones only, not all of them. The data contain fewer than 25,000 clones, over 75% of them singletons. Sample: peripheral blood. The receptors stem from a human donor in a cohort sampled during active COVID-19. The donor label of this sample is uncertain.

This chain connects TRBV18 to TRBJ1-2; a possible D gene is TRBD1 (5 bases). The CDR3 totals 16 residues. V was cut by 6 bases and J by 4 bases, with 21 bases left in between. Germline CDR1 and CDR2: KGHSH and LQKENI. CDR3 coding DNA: TGTGCCAGCTCGGAACGGGCGGGGCTCGGGGCCTATGGCTACACCTTC. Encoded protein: CASSERAGLGAYGYTF.

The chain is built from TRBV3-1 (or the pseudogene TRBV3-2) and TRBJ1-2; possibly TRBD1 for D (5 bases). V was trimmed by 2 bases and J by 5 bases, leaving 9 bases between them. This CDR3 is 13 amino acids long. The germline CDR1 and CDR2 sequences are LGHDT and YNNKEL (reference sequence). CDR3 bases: TGTGCCAGCAGCCAACAGGGTCAGTATGGCTACACCTTC. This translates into CASSQQGQYGYTF.

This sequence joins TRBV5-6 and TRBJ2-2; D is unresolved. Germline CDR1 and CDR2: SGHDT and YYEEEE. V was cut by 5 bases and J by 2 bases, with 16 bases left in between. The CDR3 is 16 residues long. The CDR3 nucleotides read TGTGCCAGCAGGGGCAGCCAATACCCCAACACCGGGGAGCTGTTTTTT. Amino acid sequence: CASRGSQYPNTGELFF.

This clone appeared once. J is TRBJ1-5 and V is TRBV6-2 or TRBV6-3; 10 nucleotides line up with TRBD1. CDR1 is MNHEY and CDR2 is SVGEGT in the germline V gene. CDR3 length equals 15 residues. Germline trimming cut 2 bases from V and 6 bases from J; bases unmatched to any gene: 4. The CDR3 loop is CASSYAGQGLQPQHF. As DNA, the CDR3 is TGTGCCAGCAGTTACGCGGGACAGGGGCTTCAGCCCCAGCATTTT.

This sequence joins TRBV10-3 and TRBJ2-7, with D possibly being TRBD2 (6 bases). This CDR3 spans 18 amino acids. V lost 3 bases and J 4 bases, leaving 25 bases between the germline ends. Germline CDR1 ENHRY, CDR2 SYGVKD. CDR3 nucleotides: TGTGCCATCAGTGACCCCGGGCTCACCGCGGGAACATTATACGAGCAGTACTTC. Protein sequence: CAISDPGLTAGTLYEQYF.

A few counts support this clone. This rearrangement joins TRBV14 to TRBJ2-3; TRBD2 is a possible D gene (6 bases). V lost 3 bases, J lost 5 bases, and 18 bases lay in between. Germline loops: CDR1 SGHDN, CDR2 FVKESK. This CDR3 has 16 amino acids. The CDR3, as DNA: TGTGCCAGCAGCCATTCCCGGGACTTTCCACTAGATACGCAGTATTTT. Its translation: CASSHSRDFPLDTQYF.

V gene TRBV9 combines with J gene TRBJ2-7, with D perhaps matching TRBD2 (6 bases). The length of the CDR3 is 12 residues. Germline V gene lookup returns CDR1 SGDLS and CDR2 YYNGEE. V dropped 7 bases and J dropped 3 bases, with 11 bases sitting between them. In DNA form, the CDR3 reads TGTGCCAGCGGCATGGAGGGCTACGAGCAGTACTTC. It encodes CASGMEGYEQYF.

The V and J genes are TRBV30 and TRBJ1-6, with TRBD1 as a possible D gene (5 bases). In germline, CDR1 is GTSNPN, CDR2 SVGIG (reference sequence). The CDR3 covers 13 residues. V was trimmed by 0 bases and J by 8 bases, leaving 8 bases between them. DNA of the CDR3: TGTGCCTGGAGTGTACGGGGGGATTCACCCCTCCACTTT. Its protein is CAWSVRGDSPLHF.

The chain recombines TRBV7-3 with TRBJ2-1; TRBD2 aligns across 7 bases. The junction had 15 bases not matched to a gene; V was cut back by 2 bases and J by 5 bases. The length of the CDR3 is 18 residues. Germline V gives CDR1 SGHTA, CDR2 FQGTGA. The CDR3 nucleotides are TGTGCCAGCAGCTTAGAGGCTAGCGGCCCCCTGGGGGACAATGAGCAGTTCTTC. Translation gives CASSLEASGPLGDNEQFF.

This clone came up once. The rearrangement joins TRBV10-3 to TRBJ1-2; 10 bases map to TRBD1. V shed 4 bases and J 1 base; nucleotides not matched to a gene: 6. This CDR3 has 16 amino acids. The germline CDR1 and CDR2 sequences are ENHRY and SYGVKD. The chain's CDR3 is CAISGQGASGNYGYTF. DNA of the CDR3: TGTGCCATCAGTGGACAGGGGGCTAGTGGTAACTATGGCTACACCTTC.

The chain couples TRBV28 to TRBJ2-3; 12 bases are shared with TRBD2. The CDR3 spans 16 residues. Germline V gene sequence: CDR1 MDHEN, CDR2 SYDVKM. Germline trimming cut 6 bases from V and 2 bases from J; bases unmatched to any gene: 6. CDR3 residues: CASRGGLAGTTDTQYF. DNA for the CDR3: TGTGCCAGCAGGGGGGGACTAGCGGGTACCACAGATACGCAGTATTTT.

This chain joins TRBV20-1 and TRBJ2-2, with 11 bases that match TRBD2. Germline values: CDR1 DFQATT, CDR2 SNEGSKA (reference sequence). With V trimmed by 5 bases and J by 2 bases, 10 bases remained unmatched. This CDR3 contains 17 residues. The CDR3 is CSARGTSGDLNTGELFF. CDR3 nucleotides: TGCAGTGCTCGTGGGACTAGCGGAGACTTAAACACCGGGGAGCTGTTTTTT.

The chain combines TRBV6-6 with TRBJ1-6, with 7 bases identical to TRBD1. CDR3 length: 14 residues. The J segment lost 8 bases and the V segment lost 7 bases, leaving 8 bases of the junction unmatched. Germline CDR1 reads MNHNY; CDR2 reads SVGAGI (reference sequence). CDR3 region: CASTPQGTDSPLHF. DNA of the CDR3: TGTGCCAGCACTCCACAGGGGACGGATTCACCCCTCCACTTT.

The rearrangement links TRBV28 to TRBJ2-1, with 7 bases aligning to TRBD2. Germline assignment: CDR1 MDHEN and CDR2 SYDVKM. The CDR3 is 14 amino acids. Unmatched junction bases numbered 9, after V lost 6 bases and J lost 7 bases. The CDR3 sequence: CASRPGTTRNEQFF. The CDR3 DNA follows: TGTGCCAGCAGACCCGGGACTACGAGGAATGAGCAGTTCTTC.

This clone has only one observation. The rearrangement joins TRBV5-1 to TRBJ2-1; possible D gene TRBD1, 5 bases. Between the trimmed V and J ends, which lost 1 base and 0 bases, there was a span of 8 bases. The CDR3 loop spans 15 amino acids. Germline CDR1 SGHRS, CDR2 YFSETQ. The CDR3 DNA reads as TGCGCCAGCAGCTTGACAGGACCCTCCTACAATGAGCAGTTCTTC. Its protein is CASSLTGPSYNEQFF.

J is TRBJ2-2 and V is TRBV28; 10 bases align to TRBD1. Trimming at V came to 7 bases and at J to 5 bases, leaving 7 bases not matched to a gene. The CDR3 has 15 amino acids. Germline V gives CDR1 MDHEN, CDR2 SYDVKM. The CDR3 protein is CASNQRTGGTGELFF. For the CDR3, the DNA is TGTGCCAGCAATCAACGGACAGGGGGAACCGGGGAGCTGTTTTTT.

DNA for the CDR3: TGTGCCAGCAGCCCCAGCTACGAGCAGTACTTC. It yields the protein CASSPSYEQYF. The chain links TRBV5-5 to TRBJ2-7; D gene unclear. The CDR3 is 11 amino acids. The germline V and J ends were trimmed by 4 bases and 3 bases, with 5 bases remaining between them. Germline V gene lookup returns CDR1 SGHKS and CDR2 YYEKEE (reference sequence).

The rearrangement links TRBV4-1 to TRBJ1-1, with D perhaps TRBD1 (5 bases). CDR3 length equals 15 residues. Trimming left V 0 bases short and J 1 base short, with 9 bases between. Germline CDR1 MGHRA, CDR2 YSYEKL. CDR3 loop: CASSQEGQGNTEAFF. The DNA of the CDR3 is TGCGCCAGCAGCCAAGAAGGGCAGGGGAACACTGAAGCTTTCTTT.

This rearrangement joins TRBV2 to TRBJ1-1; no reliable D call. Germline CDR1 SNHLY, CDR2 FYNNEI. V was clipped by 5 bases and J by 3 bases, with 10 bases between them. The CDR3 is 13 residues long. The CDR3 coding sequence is TGTGCCAGCAGTCTTTCCGAGGACACTGAAGCTTTCTTT. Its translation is CASSLSEDTEAFF.

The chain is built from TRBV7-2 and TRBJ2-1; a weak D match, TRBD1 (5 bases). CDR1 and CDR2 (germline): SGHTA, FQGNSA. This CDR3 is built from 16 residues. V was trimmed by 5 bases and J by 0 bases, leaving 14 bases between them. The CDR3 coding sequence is TGTGCCAGCAGCCCCTTTGGGGCGAGCTCCTACAATGAGCAGTTCTTC. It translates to CASSPFGASSYNEQFF.

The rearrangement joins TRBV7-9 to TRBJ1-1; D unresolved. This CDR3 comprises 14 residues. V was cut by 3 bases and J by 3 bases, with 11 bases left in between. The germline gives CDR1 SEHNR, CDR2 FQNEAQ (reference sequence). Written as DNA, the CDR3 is TGTGCCAGCAGCTTCTCGGGGAGGGACACTGAAGCTTTCTTT. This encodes CASSFSGRDTEAFF.

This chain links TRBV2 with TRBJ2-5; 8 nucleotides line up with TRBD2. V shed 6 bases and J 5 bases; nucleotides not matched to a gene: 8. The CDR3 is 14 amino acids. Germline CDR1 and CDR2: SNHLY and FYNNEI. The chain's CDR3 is CASRPGLGWETQYF. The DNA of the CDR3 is TGTGCCAGCAGACCGGGACTAGGGTGGGAGACCCAGTACTTC.

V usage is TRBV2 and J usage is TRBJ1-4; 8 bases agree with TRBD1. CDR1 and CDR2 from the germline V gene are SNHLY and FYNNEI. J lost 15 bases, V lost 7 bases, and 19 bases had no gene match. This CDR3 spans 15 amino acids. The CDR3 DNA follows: TGTGCCAGCAACGCTCTTGGACAGGGAGGGGGAAGGTTGTTTTTT. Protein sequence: CASNALGQGGGRLFF.

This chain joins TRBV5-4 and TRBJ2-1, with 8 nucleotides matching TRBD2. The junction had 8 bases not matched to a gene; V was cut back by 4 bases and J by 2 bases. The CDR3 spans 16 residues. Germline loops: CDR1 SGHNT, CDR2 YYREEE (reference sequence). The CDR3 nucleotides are TGTGCCAGCAGCGCGGGTACTAGCGGAGCCTACAATGAGCAGTTCTTC. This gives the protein CASSAGTSGAYNEQFF.

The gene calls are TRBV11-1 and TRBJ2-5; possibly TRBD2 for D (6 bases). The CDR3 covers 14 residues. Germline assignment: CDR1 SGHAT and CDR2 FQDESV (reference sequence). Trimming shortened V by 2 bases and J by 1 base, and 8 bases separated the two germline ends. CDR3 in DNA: TGTGCCAGCAGCTTACAGGGACTCCAAGAGACCCAGTACTTC. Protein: CASSLQGLQETQYF.

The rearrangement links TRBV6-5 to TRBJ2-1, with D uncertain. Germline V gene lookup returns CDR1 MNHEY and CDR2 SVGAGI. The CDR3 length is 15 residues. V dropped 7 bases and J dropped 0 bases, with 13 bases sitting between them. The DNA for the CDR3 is TGTGCCAGCAAAACGACTTTCAGCTCCTACAATGAGCAGTTCTTC. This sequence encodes CASKTTFSSYNEQFF.

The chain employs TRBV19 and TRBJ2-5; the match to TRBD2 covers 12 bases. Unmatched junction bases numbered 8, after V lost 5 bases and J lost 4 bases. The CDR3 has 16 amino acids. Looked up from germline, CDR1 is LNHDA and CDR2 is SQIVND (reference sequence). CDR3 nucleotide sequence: TGTGCCAGTAGTCAAGGTTGGACTAGCGGGATAGAGACCCAGTACTTC. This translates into CASSQGWTSGIETQYF.

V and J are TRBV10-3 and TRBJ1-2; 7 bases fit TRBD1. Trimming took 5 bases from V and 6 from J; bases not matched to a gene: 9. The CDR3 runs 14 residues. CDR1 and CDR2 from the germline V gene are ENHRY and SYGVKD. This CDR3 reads CAISRNDRDDGYTF. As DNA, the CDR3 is TGTGCCATCAGTAGAAACGACAGGGATGATGGCTACACCTTC.

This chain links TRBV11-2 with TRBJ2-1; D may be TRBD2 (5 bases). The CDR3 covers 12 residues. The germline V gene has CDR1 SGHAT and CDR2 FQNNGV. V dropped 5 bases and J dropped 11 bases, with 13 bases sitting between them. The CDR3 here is CASSPRLTQQFF. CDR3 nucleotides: TGTGCCAGCAGCCCACGACTAACCCAGCAGTTCTTC. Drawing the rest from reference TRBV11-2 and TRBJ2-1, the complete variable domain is EAGVAQSPRYKIIEKRQSVAFWCNPISGHATLYWYQQILGQGPKLLIQFQNNGVVDDSQLPKDRFSAERLKGVDSTLKIQPAKLEDSAVYLCASSPRLTQQFFGPGTRLTVL.

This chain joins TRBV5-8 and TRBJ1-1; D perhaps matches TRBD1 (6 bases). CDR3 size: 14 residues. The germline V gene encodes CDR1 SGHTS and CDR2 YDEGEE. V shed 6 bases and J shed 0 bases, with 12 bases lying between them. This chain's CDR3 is CASTQRGMNTEAFF. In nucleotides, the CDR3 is TGTGCCAGCACCCAGAGGGGGATGAACACTGAAGCTTTCTTT.

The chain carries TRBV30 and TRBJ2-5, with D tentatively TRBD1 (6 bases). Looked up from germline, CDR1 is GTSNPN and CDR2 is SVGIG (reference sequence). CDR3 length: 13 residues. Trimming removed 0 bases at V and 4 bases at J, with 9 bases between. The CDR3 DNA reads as TGTGCCTGGAGTGTACGCAGGGGAGAGACCCAGTACTTC. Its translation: CAWSVRRGETQYF.